Listed below are T cell receptor beta chains from one sample, sequenced in a study of post-analysis software for immune sequencing data. MiXCR, applied by TCRdb to the PCR reads, yields one record per CDR3 protein. This sample has about 430,000 distinct CDR3 sequences, with approximately 38% found just once. Specimen: blood. These receptors were obtained from a girl aged 2-10 years with multiple sclerosis. Each CDR3 is given with its conserved first and last residue. The D gene is left open where the match is weak. Rows may omit the clone size; those that give it use once, few, many or a size class.

>few|-|TRBJ1-1|TRBV2
TGTGCCAGCAGGGGAGGTGGGGGGGACACTGAAGCTTTCTTT
CASRGGGGDTEAFF
>-|TRBD2|TRBJ2-3|TRBV4-2
TGTGCCAGCAGGGCTAGCGGGGGGGCCGTGACAGATACGCAGTATTTT
CASRASGGAVTDTQYF
>-|TRBD1|TRBJ1-6|TRBV6-6
TGTGCCAGTCGACAGGGGCCCAATTCACCCCTCCACTTT
CASRQGPNSPLHF
>few|TRBD1|TRBJ1-4|TRBV20-1
TGCAGTGCTAGAGGGGACAGGGGATTTGAAAAACTGTTTTTT
CSARGDRGFEKLFF
>-|-|TRBJ2-3|TRBV20-1
TGCAGTGCTAGAGGGATAGTAGACGGCACAGATATGCAGTATTTT
CSARGIVDGTDMQYF
>-|TRBD1|TRBJ2-7|TRBV7-2
TGTGCCAGCTCCTATGGGACAGGAGCCTACGAGCAGTACTTC
CASSYGTGAYEQYF
>few|TRBD1|TRBJ2-1|TRBV29-1
TGCAGCGTTGAAGCGGGCAGGGGGCTGGATGAGCAGTTCTTC
CSVEAGRGLDEQFF
>-|TRBD2|TRBJ2-7|TRBV29-1
TGCAGCGTCAAAGAGGTAGCGGGGTCTTACGAGCAGTACTTC
CSVKEVAGSYEQYF
>-|TRBD1|TRBJ2-3|TRBV25-1
TGTGCCAGCAGTGAAGCACAGGGGCCGTGGGGCGCTAGCACAGATACGCAGTATTTT
CASSEAQGPWGASTDTQYF
>-|TRBD1|TRBJ1-2|TRBV6-5
TGTGCCAGCTCCCGGGACAGGGCACAATATGGCTACACCTTC
CASSRDRAQYGYTF
>-|-|TRBJ2-3|TRBV7-6
TGTGCCAGCAGCCTTTGGACTGCCACAGATACGCAGTATTTT
CASSLWTATDTQYF
>-|-|TRBJ2-7|TRBV29-1
TGCAGCGTAGCGGCAGGGAAGTCCTACGAGCAGTACTTC
CSVAAGKSYEQYF
>-|TRBD1|TRBJ1-1|TRBV7-8
TGTGCCAGCAGCCCAATACCGGGACAGGGGGACACTGAAGCTTTCTTT
CASSPIPGQGDTEAFF